The 9 T cell receptor beta chains presented below share a single source sample, sequenced in a study of blood T cell repertoires in COVID-19. Clones were read by immunoSEQ multiplex PCR, and TCRdb kept only the in-frame ones, dropping some. The sample has some 230,000 clones, approximately 86% seen once. Sequencing used peripheral blood. These receptors all stem from a woman aged 45-59 years with COVID-19, enrolled during active disease.

V is TRBV24-1 and J is TRBJ2-4; 12 bases map to TRBD2. Germline CDR1 and CDR2: KGHDR and SFDVKD. There are 14 residues in the CDR3. J was trimmed by 8 bases and V by 4 bases; bases with no gene match: 2. The chain's CDR3 is CATSDLAGGDIQYF. The CDR3, as DNA: TGTGCCACCAGTGACCTAGCGGGGGGGGACATTCAGTACTTC.

The J gene is TRBJ2-1, the V gene TRBV7-9, with TRBD1 matching 8 bases. The CDR3 is made up of 15 amino acids. The trim removed 0 bases at V and 7 bases at J, leaving 5 bases unmatched. Germline V lookup: CDR1 SEHNR, CDR2 FQNEAQ (reference sequence). The CDR3: CASSLAEGDRNEQFF. The CDR3 nucleotides read TGTGCCAGCAGCTTAGCGGAGGGGGACAGGAATGAGCAGTTCTTC.

The chain combines TRBV3-1 (or the pseudogene TRBV3-2) with TRBJ2-1, with no clear D. This CDR3 spans 14 amino acids. Germline CDR1 reads LGHDT; CDR2 reads YNNKEL (reference sequence). V lost 1 base, J lost 7 bases, and 11 bases lay in between. The CDR3 reads CASSQVPSRNEQFF. The CDR3 DNA follows: TGTGCCAGCAGCCAAGTCCCGTCCCGGAATGAGCAGTTCTTC.

This clone was counted once. This chain links TRBV5-5 with TRBJ1-1; 8 nucleotides line up with TRBD1. With 3 bases clipped from V and 3 bases from J, the junction kept 16 bases outside the gene matches. Germline V lookup: CDR1 SGHKS, CDR2 YYEKEE (reference sequence). The CDR3 has 18 residues. Here the CDR3 reads CASSWLIGQGGVYTEAFF. The DNA for the CDR3 is TGTGCCAGCAGCTGGCTAATAGGACAGGGCGGGGTGTACACTGAAGCTTTCTTT. The whole variable domain, remainder taken from reference TRBV5-5 and TRBJ1-1, is DAGVTQSPTHLIKTRGQQVTLRCSPISGHKSVSWYQQVLGQGPQFIFQYYEKEERGRGNFPDRFSARQFPNYSSELNVNALLLGDSALYLCASSWLIGQGGVYTEAFFGQGTRLTVV.

There are a few counts of this clone. The chain carries TRBV5-6 and TRBJ2-7, with a tentative D call TRBD2 (5 bases). From germline, CDR1 is SGHDT and CDR2 YYEEEE. This CDR3 spans 15 amino acids. V was pared by 0 bases and J by 5 bases, with 15 bases between. CDR3 sequence reads: CASSLGFASSHEQYF. The CDR3 nucleotides read TGTGCCAGCAGCTTGGGGTTTGCGTCTAGCCACGAGCAGTACTTC.

The V gene is TRBV7-2, the J gene TRBJ1-3; 8 bases fit TRBD1. This CDR3 is 15 amino acids long. Germline-derived CDR1 and CDR2 are SGHTA and FQGNSA. Germline trimming cut 6 bases from V and 0 bases from J; bases unmatched to any gene: 4. CDR3 amino acids: CASSSGTGSGNTIYF. CDR3 bases: TGTGCCAGCAGTTCCGGGACAGGCTCTGGAAACACCATATATTTT. Together with reference TRBV7-2 and TRBJ1-3, the CDR3 gives the full variable domain: GAGVSQSPSNKVTEKGKDVELRCDPISGHTALYWYRQSLGQGLEFLIYFQGNSAPDKSGLPSDRFSAERTGGSVSTLTIQRTQQEDSAVYLCASSSGTGSGNTIYFGEGSWLTVV.

The CDR3 DNA reads as TGTGCCAGCAGTTATGATGTCACGGGACAGGGGGCGATTGAGCAGTACTTC. It translates to CASSYDVTGQGAIEQYF. The chain couples TRBV6-2 or TRBV6-3 to TRBJ2-7, with 12 bases aligning to TRBD1. Trimming took 3 bases from V and 7 from J; bases not matched to a gene: 13. Germline V gene sequence: CDR1 MNHEY, CDR2 SVGEGT. This CDR3 comprises 17 residues.

The CDR3 protein is CASSFQDRHTEAFF. The CDR3 nucleotides read TGTGCCAGCAGCTTCCAGGACAGACACACTGAAGCTTTCTTT. V and J are TRBV5-4 and TRBJ1-1; D is perhaps TRBD1 (6 bases). The CDR3 is made up of 14 amino acids. The germline V gene has CDR1 SGHNT and CDR2 YYREEE (reference sequence). The V and J ends lost 2 bases and 3 bases respectively, with 11 bases between them.

The table lists this clone with many counts. The chain joins TRBV7-9 to TRBJ1-1; possibly TRBD1 for D (6 bases). The germline V gene encodes CDR1 SEHNR and CDR2 FQNEAQ (reference sequence). V was clipped by 5 bases and J by 5 bases, with 18 bases between them. This CDR3 has 15 amino acids. The CDR3 DNA sequence: TGTGCCAGCAGCCCAAGGACAGTAACTGGTACTGAAGCTTTCTTT. Translating gives CASSPRTVTGTEAFF.